These 5 T cell receptor beta chains share one sample of origin, sequenced in a study of blood T cells in healthy people across ages. The authors ran a second PCR of roughly 7 to 11 cycles using a sample-barcoded 5' primer and a J-beta primer mix. MiXCR, run by TCRdb on the 5' RACE reads, gives a single entry per CDR3 protein. The sample includes about 840,000 distinct CDR3 sequences, roughly 28% of them seen just once. The sample was also reused in another study, on T cells of mothers and their children.

The sample consisted of blood. Source of these receptors: a woman in her thirties or forties in good health.

In this sample, this clonotype turned up a few times. The chain combines TRBV5-1 with TRBJ2-2; no reliable D call. Germline V gene data show CDR1 as SGHRS and CDR2 as YFSETQ. V shed 0 bases and J shed 4 bases, with 4 bases lying between them. This CDR3 has 13 amino acids. The CDR3 reads CASSLESTGELFF. The CDR3 DNA is TGCGCCAGCAGCTTGGAATCCACCGGGGAGCTGTTTTTT.

To note about this clonotype: A much more abundant neighbour one base away suggests this may be a read error. V is TRBV24-1 and J is TRBJ2-7, with TRBD1 matching over 10 bases. The CDR3 has 14 amino acids. CDR1 KGHDR and CDR2 SFDVKD come from the germline V gene. The CDR3 DNA sequence: TGTGCCGCCAGTGATCCGGGACAGGGGTTCGAGCAGTACTTC. This gives the protein CAASDPGQGFEQYF.

Turning to this clonotype: The germline gene is not matched at one end of the junction; a read error may be the cause. This chain links TRBV29-1 with TRBJ2-7, with D possibly matching TRBD1 (6 bases). This CDR3 region has 14 residues. Germline CDR1 is SQVTM and CDR2 is ANQGSEA. The CDR3 protein is CNVAIWGPLYEQYF. The CDR3 bases are TGCAACGTTGCAATTTGGGGGCCCCTCTACGAGCAGTACTTC.

This clonotype came up once. This chain links TRBV4-3 with TRBJ2-7; D uncertain. The CDR3 totals 13 residues. V shed 4 bases and J shed 3 bases, with 10 bases lying between them. The germline CDR1 and CDR2 sequences are LGHNA and YSLEER. The CDR3 DNA is TGCGCCAGCAGCCCCCGGAGACACTACGAGCAGTACTTC. Amino acid sequence: CASSPRRHYEQYF.

The rearrangement uses TRBV9 and TRBJ1-2; TRBD1 aligns across 7 bases. The V gene end was trimmed by 1 base and the J gene end by 0 bases; junction bases not matched to a gene: 6. The germline V gene has CDR1 SGDLS and CDR2 YYNGEE. CDR3 length: 16 amino acids. The CDR3 DNA sequence: TGTGCCAGCAGCGTATCACAGGGGCATCCTAACTATGGCTACACCTTC. Translation: CASSVSQGHPNYGYTF. The full variable domain, rest sourced from reference TRBV9 and TRBJ1-2, is DSGVTQTPKHLITATGQRVTLRCSPRSGDLSVYWYQQSLDQGLQFLIQYYNGEERAKGNILERFSAQQFPDLHSELNLSSLELGDSALYFCASSVSQGHPNYGYTFGSGTRLTVV.